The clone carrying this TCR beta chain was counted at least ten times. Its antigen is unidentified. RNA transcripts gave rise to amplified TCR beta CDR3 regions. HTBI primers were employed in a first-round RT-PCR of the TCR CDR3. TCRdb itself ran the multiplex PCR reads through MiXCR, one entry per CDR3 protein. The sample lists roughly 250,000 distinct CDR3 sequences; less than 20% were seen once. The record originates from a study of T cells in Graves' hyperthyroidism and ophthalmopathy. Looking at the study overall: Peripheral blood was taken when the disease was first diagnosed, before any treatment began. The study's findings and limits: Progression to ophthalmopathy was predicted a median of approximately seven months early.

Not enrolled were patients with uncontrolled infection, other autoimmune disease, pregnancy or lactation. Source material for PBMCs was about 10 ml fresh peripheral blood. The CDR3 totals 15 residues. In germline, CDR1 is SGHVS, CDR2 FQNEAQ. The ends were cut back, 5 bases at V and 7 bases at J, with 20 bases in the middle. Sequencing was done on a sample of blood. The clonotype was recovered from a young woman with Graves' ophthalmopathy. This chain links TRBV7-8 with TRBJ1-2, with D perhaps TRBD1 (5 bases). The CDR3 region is CASSTRYRGVSGYTF. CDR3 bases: TGTGCCAGCAGCACAAGATATAGGGGCGTGAGTGGCTACACCTTC. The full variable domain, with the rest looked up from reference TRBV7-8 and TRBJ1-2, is GAGVSQSPRYKVAKRGQDVALRCDPISGHVSLFWYQQALGQGPEFLTYFQNEAQLDKSGLPSDRFFAERPEGSVSTLKIQRTQQEDSAVYLCASSTRYRGVSGYTFGSGTRLTVV.